The 26 T cell receptor beta chains below were found in one sample sequenced in a study of blood T cell repertoires in COVID-19. Clones were read by immunoSEQ multiplex PCR, and TCRdb kept only the in-frame ones, dropping some. The sample lists 30,000 to 40,000 clones; about nine tenths were seen once. Sequences were obtained from peripheral blood. These receptors were obtained from a man aged 60 to 75 with active COVID-19.

The chain joins TRBV27 to TRBJ2-7; the match to TRBD1 covers 10 bases. V dropped 6 bases and J dropped 6; count of bases not matched to a gene: 8. Looked up from germline, CDR1 is MNHEY and CDR2 is SMNVEV (reference sequence). CDR3 length: 14 residues. CDR3 protein: CASRGTGEGSEQYF. The CDR3 coding sequence is TGTGCCAGCAGGGGGACAGGGGAAGGTAGCGAGCAGTACTTC.

This sequence joins TRBV5-8 and TRBJ2-3; weak D call: TRBD2 (7 bases). The CDR3 extends over 16 amino acids. CDR1 and CDR2 from the germline V gene are SGHTS and YDEGEE. With 4 bases removed from V and 1 base from J, the gap between germline ends came to 16 bases. The CDR3 is CASSEGGQPGTDTQYF. The CDR3 nucleotides are TGTGCCAGCAGCGAGGGGGGGCAGCCCGGCACAGATACGCAGTATTTT. Combining the CDR3 with reference TRBV5-8 and TRBJ2-3 gives the whole variable domain EAGVTQSPTHLIKTRGQQATLRCSPISGHTSVYWYQQALGLGLQFLLWYDEGEERNRGNFPPRFSGRQFPNYSSELNVNALELEDSALYLCASSEGGQPGTDTQYFGPGTRLTVL.

This chain uses TRBV24-1 with TRBJ2-3; possibly TRBD1 for D (6 bases). The ends were cut back, 2 bases at V and 6 bases at J, with 8 bases in the middle. Looked up from germline, CDR1 is KGHDR and CDR2 is SFDVKD. The CDR3 contains 13 residues. The CDR3 bases are TGTGCCACCAGTGATTCAGGGGTCGATACGCAGTATTTT. Protein: CATSDSGVDTQYF.

The chain is built from TRBV19 and TRBJ2-1; 9 bases line up with TRBD1. Trimming took 5 bases from V and 5 from J; bases not matched to a gene: 7. From germline, CDR1 is LNHDA and CDR2 SQIVND (reference sequence). The CDR3 covers 15 residues. The CDR3 nucleotides read TGTGCCAGTAGTGGGACCGGGACAGGGAACAATGAGCAGTTCTTC. This encodes CASSGTGTGNNEQFF.

The chain combines TRBV19 with TRBJ2-2; 12 bases line up with TRBD2. The CDR3 has 16 residues. CDR1 LNHDA and CDR2 SQIVND come from the germline V gene (reference sequence). Trimming took 5 bases from V and 7 from J; bases not matched to a gene: 8. The CDR3 region is CASSAPSGGVIGELFF. CDR3 DNA: TGTGCCAGTAGTGCCCCTAGCGGGGGGGTTATCGGGGAGCTGTTTTTT.

This sequence joins TRBV18 and TRBJ1-1; D unresolved. The CDR3 totals 15 residues. Germline V gene data show CDR1 as KGHSH and CDR2 as LQKENI. Trimming took 1 base from V and 7 from J, leaving 16 bases between them. CDR3 protein: CASSPLYEVKGEAFF. CDR3 sequence (DNA): TGTGCCAGCTCACCACTTTATGAGGTGAAAGGTGAAGCTTTCTTT.

This chain's CDR3 is CASSLAGGWETQYF. In nucleotides, the CDR3 is TGTGCCAGCAGCTTAGCTGGGGGGTGGGAGACCCAGTACTTC. The V gene is TRBV7-2, the J gene TRBJ2-5; a possible D gene is TRBD2 (6 bases). This CDR3 is 14 amino acids long. Trimming removed 0 bases from V and 5 bases from J, with 10 bases in between. Germline loops: CDR1 SGHTA, CDR2 FQGNSA.

This clone was seen a single time. This rearrangement joins TRBV4-2 to TRBJ1-6; D is undetermined. Deletions cut 4 bases from V and 4 bases from J, with 8 bases between. This CDR3 has 14 residues. CDR1 is LGHNA and CDR2 is YNFKEQ in the germline V gene. In DNA, the CDR3 is TGTGCCAGCAGCCCAGACACTTATAATTCACCCCTCCACTTT. It encodes CASSPDTYNSPLHF.

This chain connects TRBV7-9 to TRBJ1-1; the match to TRBD1 covers 9 bases. V was pared by 1 base and J by 6 bases, with 3 bases of the junction left unmatched. The CDR3 covers 14 residues. Germline CDR1 reads SEHNR; CDR2 reads FQNEAQ (reference sequence). CDR3: CASSLGGTGSEAFF. CDR3 DNA sequence: TGTGCCAGCAGCTTAGGGGGGACAGGGTCTGAAGCTTTCTTT. The variable domain in full, with the rest retrieved from reference TRBV7-9 and TRBJ1-1, is DTGVSQNPRHKITKRGQNVTFRCDPISEHNRLYWYRQTLGQGPEFLTYFQNEAQLEKSRLLSDRFSAERPKGSFSTLEIQRTEQGDSAMYLCASSLGGTGSEAFFGQGTRLTVV.

V gene TRBV10-3 combines with J gene TRBJ2-1, with a tentative D call TRBD2 (6 bases). V shed 11 bases and J shed 7 bases, with 12 bases lying between them. Germline V gene sequence: CDR1 ENHRY, CDR2 SYGVKD. The CDR3 consists of 11 residues. This CDR3 is CAGGLQNEQFF. In DNA form, the CDR3 reads TGTGCCGGGGGACTGCAGAATGAGCAGTTCTTC.

This clone came up a few times. V and J are TRBV11-3 and TRBJ1-2; possibly TRBD1 for D (5 bases). V shed 1 base and J shed 8 bases, with 23 bases lying between them. This CDR3 is built from 17 residues. Germline V CDR1 and CDR2: SGHNT, YENEEA. CDR3 loop: CASSLVGADIIYGGYTF. The CDR3, as DNA: TGTGCCAGCAGCTTAGTAGGGGCGGATATCATCTATGGAGGCTACACCTTC.

The chain uses TRBV18 and TRBJ2-6; TRBD1 matches at 8 bases. With V trimmed by 6 bases and J by 0 bases, 10 bases remained unmatched. This CDR3 is 18 amino acids long. The germline V gene encodes CDR1 KGHSH and CDR2 LQKENI. The CDR3 here is CASSPVGQGVSGANVLTF. Written as DNA, the CDR3 is TGTGCCAGCTCGCCGGTCGGACAGGGAGTCTCTGGGGCCAACGTCCTGACTTTC. The full variable domain, with the rest looked up from reference TRBV18 and TRBJ2-6, is NAGVMQNPRHLVRRRGQEARLRCSPMKGHSHVYWYRQLPEEGLKFMVYLQKENIIDESGMPKERFSAEFPKEGPSILRIQQVVRGDSAAYFCASSPVGQGVSGANVLTFGAGSRLTVL.

V is TRBV9 and J is TRBJ2-1, with TRBD2 matching over 10 bases. The V and J ends lost 0 bases and 9 bases, in that order; junction bases with no gene match: 6. The CDR3 contains 15 residues. Germline values: CDR1 SGDLS, CDR2 YYNGEE. The CDR3 DNA reads as TGTGCCAGCAGCGTAGCAACTAGCGGGAATGGTGAGCAGTTCTTC. It is translated as CASSVATSGNGEQFF.

This chain connects TRBV2 to TRBJ2-3; D is ambiguous. CDR1 is SNHLY and CDR2 is FYNNEI in the germline V gene. CDR3 length: 14 amino acids. Trimming left V 4 bases short and J 1 base short, with 9 bases between. CDR3 loop: CASSGVAGTDTQYF. Written as DNA, the CDR3 is TGTGCCAGCAGTGGGGTGGCGGGCACAGATACGCAGTATTTT.

The rearrangement joins TRBV6-1 to TRBJ2-7, with a weak D call TRBD1 (5 bases). V was cut by 3 bases and J by 6 bases, with 9 bases left in between. Germline loops: CDR1 MNHNS, CDR2 SASEGT. The CDR3 totals 12 residues. The CDR3 loop is CASSDRAGEQYF. The CDR3, as DNA: TGTGCCAGCAGTGACAGGGCTGGCGAGCAGTACTTC.

The rearrangement joins TRBV7-8 to TRBJ2-7, with TRBD1 identical over 9 bases. Germline CDR1 and CDR2: SGHVS and FQNEAQ. The CDR3 extends over 15 amino acids. Trimming at V came to 6 bases and at J to 5 bases, leaving 11 bases not matched to a gene. The CDR3 coding sequence is TGTGCCAGCAGACCTATACCGGGACAGGGAAACGAGCAGTACTTC. Translation gives CASRPIPGQGNEQYF. Full variable domain (missing parts from reference TRBV7-8 and TRBJ2-7): GAGVSQSPRYKVAKRGQDVALRCDPISGHVSLFWYQQALGQGPEFLTYFQNEAQLDKSGLPSDRFFAERPEGSVSTLKIQRTQQEDSAVYLCASRPIPGQGNEQYFGPGTRLTVT.

The chain uses TRBV6-6 and TRBJ2-1; possible D gene TRBD2, 5 bases. Trimming pared 2 bases from V and 9 bases from J, leaving 11 bases between. This CDR3 spans 13 amino acids. Per the germline V gene, CDR1 is MNHNY and CDR2 is SVGAGI (reference sequence). The CDR3 is CASSYRETGEQFF. CDR3 nucleotide sequence: TGTGCCAGCAGTTACCGGGAAACCGGTGAGCAGTTCTTC.

The chain combines TRBV27 with TRBJ2-7, with 8 bases fitting TRBD1. Trimming removed 6 bases from V and 7 bases from J; junction bases left unmatched: 11. The CDR3 spans 14 residues. Germline V gene sequence: CDR1 MNHEY, CDR2 SMNVEV (reference sequence). The chain's CDR3 is CASRVRTGLGEQYF. CDR3 DNA: TGTGCCAGCAGGGTCCGGACAGGGCTTGGGGAGCAGTACTTC.

In its sample, this clone was seen once. The chain joins TRBV10-3 to TRBJ2-1; the match to TRBD1 covers 9 bases. V lost 5 bases, J lost 0 bases, and 2 bases stayed unmatched. Germline V gene lookup returns CDR1 ENHRY and CDR2 SYGVKD. The length of the CDR3 is 15 residues. The CDR3 reads CAISRDRDSYNEQFF. The CDR3 nucleotides read TGTGCCATCAGTAGGGACAGGGACTCCTACAATGAGCAGTTCTTC.

Here the CDR3 reads CASSQFIGLAATGELFF. CDR3 DNA: TGTGCCAGCAGCCAGTTTATAGGACTAGCGGCCACCGGGGAGCTGTTTTTT. The rearrangement links TRBV14 to TRBJ2-2; TRBD2 matches 10 bases. The length of the CDR3 is 17 residues. V gave up 3 bases and J gave up 4 bases; unmatched junction bases: 8. The germline gives CDR1 SGHDN, CDR2 FVKESK.

This clone has only one observation. The V call is TRBV19, the J call TRBJ2-3, with D hard to call. CDR1 is LNHDA, CDR2 SQIVND, per germline (reference sequence). The CDR3 is 14 amino acids. Between the trimmed V and J ends, which lost 2 bases and 0 bases, there was a span of 6 bases. CDR3 DNA: TGTGCCAGTAGTATACAAGCTAGCACAGATACGCAGTATTTT. Its protein product is CASSIQASTDTQYF.

The gene calls are TRBV7-8 and TRBJ1-1; D gene uncertain. Trimming removed 1 base at V and 4 bases at J, with 4 bases between. CDR3 length: 12 amino acids. CDR1 is SGHVS and CDR2 is FQNEAQ in the germline V gene. CDR3 DNA: TGTGCCAGCAGCTTAGGGCTCACTGAAGCTTTCTTT. It codes for CASSLGLTEAFF.

This clone is a singleton in its sample. The V call is TRBV7-2, the J call TRBJ1-1; TRBD1 is a possible D gene (6 bases). CDR1 SGHTA and CDR2 FQGNSA come from the germline V gene. V was pared by 5 bases and J by 4 bases, with 14 bases between. The CDR3 has 14 residues. This CDR3 is CASSNRARGTEAFF. The CDR3 region has the DNA TGTGCCAGCAGCAACAGGGCTAGGGGCACTGAAGCTTTCTTT.

This sequence joins TRBV6-2 or TRBV6-3 and TRBJ2-1; no clear D gene. From germline, CDR1 is MNHEY and CDR2 SVGEGT. Trimming pared 2 bases from V and 0 bases from J, leaving 5 bases between. This CDR3 is built from 14 residues. CDR3 DNA sequence: TGTGCCAGCAGTTACCTGAGCTCCTACAATGAGCAGTTCTTC. Amino acids: CASSYLSSYNEQFF.

This rearrangement joins TRBV25-1 to TRBJ2-2; no definite D call. CDR1 and CDR2 (germline): MGHDK, SYGVNS. This CDR3 comprises 14 residues. V lost 3 bases and J lost 3, with 8 bases in between. The CDR3 DNA sequence: TGTGCCAGCAGTGATGGGCCTTACACCGGGGAGCTGTTTTTT. Its protein is CASSDGPYTGELFF.

The chain couples TRBV18 to TRBJ2-5, with 8 bases aligning to TRBD2. Germline CDR1 is KGHSH and CDR2 is LQKENI. Trimming removed 3 bases from V and 4 bases from J; junction bases left unmatched: 4. The CDR3 runs 14 residues. CDR3 residues: CASSPSLAGETQYF. CDR3 DNA sequence: TGTGCCAGCTCACCGTCTCTAGCGGGAGAGACCCAGTACTTC.